This paragraph covers one TCR beta chain sequence. The antigen remains unidentified. The CDR3 runs to 13 residues. V was shortened by 8 bases and J by 7 bases, with 17 bases between the two germline ends. CDR1 and CDR2 (germline): LNHDA, SQIVND (reference sequence). This entry is derived from a study of T-cell reconstitution after alpha-beta-depleted transplantation in children. General observations from the study: When one year had passed after transplant, most T-cell counts and diversity came from newly produced T cells. The high TCRbeta diversity at day 60 in some patients came from surviving recipient T cells and thymic progenitors. As was reported, about two months after transplant, alpha-beta T cells came from several hundred expanded graft clones.

Preparation of the TCRbeta library involved a method that used unique molecular identifiers. TCRdb redid the calling of the PCR reads with MiXCR, one entry per CDR3 protein. The sample carries around 450,000 distinct CDR3 sequences, 10% recorded once. The receptor was isolated from a child younger than 10 with inherited bone marrow failure, due to receive a stem cell transplant. The V and J genes are TRBV19 and TRBJ1-2, with TRBD1 as a possible D gene (5 bases). Sample: PBMCs, taken before TCRalphabeta/CD19-depleted stem cell transplant. Here the CDR3 reads CASWTAGGTGYTF. The CDR3 DNA sequence: TGTGCCAGTTGGACCGCCGGGGGAACTGGCTACACCTTC.